This entry lists 7 T cell receptor beta chains sequenced from one sample in a study of CD4 T cells in relation to SARS-CoV-2 and coronaviruses. These TCRs are of unknown antigen specificity. The unexposed donors gave CD4+ T cells in about 2010-2018, prior to COVID-19. After about 10 days of culture, CD4+ T cells were isolated. The method was immunoSEQ multiplex PCR; TCRdb's version includes in-frame clones alone and lacks a portion of them. This table holds around 9,800 clones, about 68% found once. Input material: CD4+ T cells from PBMCs, cultured in vitro. These receptors were obtained from a human donor in good health.

This sequence joins TRBV19 and TRBJ1-1, with 11 bases matching TRBD1. Germline CDR1 is LNHDA and CDR2 is SQIVND (reference sequence). CDR3 size: 14 residues. V gave up 7 bases and J gave up 4 bases; unmatched junction bases: 5. The CDR3 loop reads CASNNGQGATEAFF. CDR3 nucleotide sequence: TGTGCCAGTAACAACGGACAGGGGGCCACTGAAGCTTTCTTT. Full variable domain (rest looked up from reference TRBV19 and TRBJ1-1): DGGITQSPKYLFRKEGQNVTLSCEQNLNHDAMYWYRQDPGQGLRLIYYSQIVNDFQKGDIAEGYSVSREKKESFPLTVTSAQKNPTAFYLCASNNGQGATEAFFGQGTRLTVV.

The genes are TRBV3-1 (or the pseudogene TRBV3-2) and TRBJ2-5; D is possibly TRBD1 or TRBD2 (7 bases each). CDR1 is LGHDT, CDR2 YNNKEL, per germline (reference sequence). This CDR3 has 16 amino acids. V lost 0 bases and J 3 bases, leaving 14 bases between the germline ends. The CDR3 sequence is CASSQDFAGGEETQYF. In nucleotides, the CDR3 is TGTGCCAGCAGCCAAGATTTTGCAGGGGGGGAAGAGACCCAGTACTTC.

The V call is TRBV5-6, the J call TRBJ1-3; D is unclear. The CDR3 covers 14 residues. V lost 1 base to trimming and J lost 4 bases, with 9 bases between them. CDR1 is SGHDT and CDR2 is YYEEEE in the germline V gene. CDR3 loop: CASSLITAGNTIYF. CDR3 coding DNA: TGTGCCAGCAGCTTGATTACCGCAGGAAACACCATATATTTT. The full variable domain, completed using reference TRBV5-6 and TRBJ1-3, is DAGVTQSPTHLIKTRGQQVTLRCSPKSGHDTVSWYQQALGQGPQFIFQYYEEEERQRGNFPDRFSGHQFPNYSSELNVNALLLGDSALYLCASSLITAGNTIYFGEGSWLTVV.

J is TRBJ2-1 and V is TRBV7-2, with TRBD2 matching 10 bases. Germline V gene lookup returns CDR1 SGHTA and CDR2 FQGNSA. The ends lost 2 bases at V and 4 bases at J; junction bases unmatched: 2. The length of the CDR3 is 15 residues. The chain's CDR3 is CASSLMTSGYNEQFF. For the CDR3, the DNA is TGTGCCAGCAGCTTAATGACTAGCGGGTACAATGAGCAGTTCTTC.

The genes are TRBV2 and TRBJ1-1; D call uncertain. The CDR3 contains 11 residues. Trimming removed 8 bases at V and 6 bases at J, with 10 bases between. Germline V CDR1 and CDR2: SNHLY, FYNNEI. The CDR3 sequence: CASFIGAEAFF. Written as DNA, the CDR3 is TGTGCCAGCTTCATCGGGGCTGAAGCTTTCTTT.

The chain uses TRBV6-5 and TRBJ2-7; 7 bases are a match to TRBD2. Germline V gene data show CDR1 as MNHEY and CDR2 as SVGAGI. The CDR3 sequence is 14 residues long. Losses at the gene ends were 8 bases for V and 2 bases for J; bases not matched to a gene: 9. The CDR3 DNA sequence: TGTGCCAGCGGGAGGGACTACTCCACCTACGAGCAGTACTTC. Its translation: CASGRDYSTYEQYF.

J is TRBJ2-7 and V is TRBV18, with 8 bases identical to TRBD2. Trimming removed 6 bases from V and 2 bases from J; junction bases left unmatched: 9. The CDR3 is 15 residues long. Looked up from germline, CDR1 is KGHSH and CDR2 is LQKENI. The CDR3 loop reads CASSRGGQGTYEQYF. In nucleotides, the CDR3 is TGTGCCAGCTCTCGGGGGGGGCAGGGGACCTACGAGCAGTACTTC.